The clone carrying this T cell receptor beta chain was picked up a small number of times. Its antigen remains unknown. These data come from a study of T cell responses to AZD1222 COVID-19 vaccine. Study-level information: It was second doses at about 4 or about 12 weeks that were pooled.

Points from the study as a whole: The donor group comprised mostly white British people and more females; the analysis possibly underestimated clonal diversity.

The data were produced by immunoSEQ multiplex PCR, yet TCRdb's version contains in-frame clones alone and is incomplete. The sample includes about 85,000 clones, around nine tenths of them seen just once. Losses at the gene ends were 7 bases for V and 3 bases for J; bases not matched to a gene: 14. Germline CDR1 and CDR2: SQVTM and ANQGSEA. CDR3 size: 15 residues. This rearrangement joins TRBV29-1 to TRBJ1-2; 7 bases fit TRBD1. Sequenced material: peripheral blood, taken on day 0 of AZD1222 vaccination. The clonotype was recovered from an adult in good health. The CDR3 DNA reads as TGCAGCGGTTCCGGGACAGAGGGCCTCGACTATGGCTACACCTTC. It encodes CSGSGTEGLDYGYTF.